The 14 T cell receptor beta chains presented below share a single source sample, sequenced in a study of control samples from healthy donors and cancer patients. TCRdb's table, derived via immunoSEQ multiplex PCR, lists solely in-frame clones and lacks some. The data contain under 75,000 clones, 90% of them seen just once; the ten biggest clones take up 1% to 1.5%. Material for sequencing was PBMCs. These receptors all stem from a woman aged 50 to 65 with colorectal cancer.

The V gene is TRBV5-1, the J gene TRBJ2-7; no firm D call. V dropped 0 bases and J dropped 3 bases, with 7 bases sitting between them. There are 13 residues in the CDR3. Germline loops: CDR1 SGHRS, CDR2 YFSETQ. The CDR3 bases are TGCGCCAGCAGCTTGGGCGTCGTCTACGAGCAGTACTTC. Encoded protein: CASSLGVVYEQYF.

V usage is TRBV5-1 and J usage is TRBJ1-1; the D is unclear. The V end lost 0 bases, the J end lost 2 bases, and 8 bases lay between the germline ends. This CDR3 comprises 14 residues. Germline V gene sequence: CDR1 SGHRS, CDR2 YFSETQ. CDR3 residues: CASSLVEINTEAFF. The CDR3 nucleotides read TGCGCCAGCAGCTTGGTGGAAATTAACACTGAAGCTTTCTTT. Filled out from reference TRBV5-1 and TRBJ1-1, the complete variable domain reads KAGVTQTPRYLIKTRGQQVTLSCSPISGHRSVSWYQQTPGQGLQFLFEYFSETQRNKGNFPGRFSGRQFSNSRSEMNVSTLELGDSALYLCASSLVEINTEAFFGQGTRLTVV.

The chain has TRBV7-8 and TRBJ2-3; 9 bases fit TRBD2. The CDR3 has 16 residues. Losses at the gene ends were 5 bases for V and 4 bases for J; bases not matched to a gene: 10. Per germline, CDR1 SGHVS and CDR2 FQNEAQ. The CDR3 bases are TGTGCCAGCAGCCTCCTAGGCGGGAGGGGTGCAGATACGCAGTATTTT. Encoded protein: CASSLLGGRGADTQYF.

The V gene is TRBV7-6, the J gene TRBJ2-2, with D maybe TRBD1 (6 bases). CDR1 SGHVS and CDR2 FNYEAQ come from the germline V gene. The CDR3 totals 16 residues. Trimming removed 5 bases from V and 5 bases from J, with 18 bases in between. The chain's CDR3 is CASSQGWGQGTGELFF. CDR3 nucleotides: TGTGCCAGCAGCCAGGGATGGGGGCAAGGTACCGGGGAGCTGTTTTTT. The full variable domain, its missing parts supplied by reference TRBV7-6 and TRBJ2-2, is GAGVSQSPRYKVTKRGQDVALRCDPISGHVSLYWYRQALGQGPEFLTYFNYEAQQDKSGLPNDRFSAERPEGSISTLTIQRTEQRDSAMYRCASSQGWGQGTGELFFGEGSRLTVL.

This chain joins TRBV27 and TRBJ2-1; D not certain. The CDR3 is 13 amino acids. CDR1 and CDR2 from the germline V gene are MNHEY and SMNVEV (reference sequence). V was shortened by 2 bases and J by 0 bases, with 2 bases between the two germline ends. CDR3: CASSLVSYNEQFF. CDR3 nucleotide sequence: TGTGCCAGCAGTTTAGTCTCCTACAATGAGCAGTTCTTC.

This clone was counted a few times. The gene calls are TRBV4-2 and TRBJ2-3; D may be TRBD2 (6 bases). The V gene's germline CDR1 is LGHNA and CDR2 YNFKEQ. The ends were cut back, 0 bases at V and 6 bases at J, with 16 bases in the middle. This CDR3 comprises 16 residues. Here the CDR3 reads CASSQDTMSAGDTQYF. CDR3 sequence (DNA): TGTGCCAGCAGCCAAGATACGATGTCGGCGGGGGATACGCAGTATTTT.

The chain carries TRBV5-5 and TRBJ2-1; no definite D call. There are 15 residues in the CDR3. Germline V lookup: CDR1 SGHKS, CDR2 YYEKEE (reference sequence). V was clipped by 0 bases and J by 2 bases, with 9 bases between them. The CDR3 sequence: CASSLGRSTYNEQFF. For the CDR3, the DNA is TGTGCCAGCAGCTTGGGGCGGAGTACCTACAATGAGCAGTTCTTC.

This chain uses TRBV9 with TRBJ2-3; TRBD2 aligns across 12 bases. CDR3 size: 18 residues. V shed 0 bases, J shed 2 bases, and the junction held 7 bases outside the gene matches. Germline V gives CDR1 SGDLS, CDR2 YYNGEE. The CDR3, as DNA: TGTGCCAGCAGCGTAGCCCCCACTAGCGGGGGGTTCACAGATACGCAGTATTTT. Protein: CASSVAPTSGGFTDTQYF.

In this sample, this clone turned up once. The chain combines TRBV30 with TRBJ1-6; no clear D gene. The CDR3 extends over 14 amino acids. V dropped 0 bases and J dropped 8 bases, with 11 bases sitting between them. Germline assignment: CDR1 GTSNPN and CDR2 SVGIG (reference sequence). DNA for the CDR3: TGTGCCTGGAGTGTCGGAACGGAGGATTCACCCCTCCACTTT. Protein: CAWSVGTEDSPLHF.

This clone has only one observation. CDR3 nucleotides: TGTGCCAGCAGCCGGGACAGGCTTGACGCCGGGGAGCTGTTTTTT. This encodes CASSRDRLDAGELFF. J is TRBJ2-2 and V is TRBV4-2; 8 nucleotides agree with TRBD1. The CDR3 totals 15 residues. Germline loops: CDR1 LGHNA, CDR2 YNFKEQ. V was pared by 4 bases and J by 6 bases, with 7 bases of the junction left unmatched.

This rearrangement joins TRBV5-1 to TRBJ1-3; 7 bases line up with TRBD1. Germline CDR1 and CDR2: SGHRS and YFSETQ. The CDR3 loop spans 15 amino acids. The junction had 3 bases not matched to a gene; V was cut back by 0 bases and J by 3 bases. The CDR3 loop is CASSLVTGNGNTIYF. The CDR3 region has the DNA TGCGCCAGCAGCTTGGTGACAGGGAATGGAAACACCATATATTTT.

The gene calls are TRBV5-1 and TRBJ1-5; a weak D match, TRBD1 (5 bases). The germline V and J ends were trimmed by 4 bases and 4 bases, with 12 bases remaining between them. The CDR3 has 14 residues. CDR1 and CDR2 from the germline V gene are SGHRS and YFSETQ. The CDR3 region is CASSRGEINQPQHF. The CDR3, as DNA: TGCGCCAGCAGCCGGGGGGAGATTAATCAGCCCCAGCATTTT. Full variable domain (remainder filled in from reference TRBV5-1 and TRBJ1-5): KAGVTQTPRYLIKTRGQQVTLSCSPISGHRSVSWYQQTPGQGLQFLFEYFSETQRNKGNFPGRFSGRQFSNSRSEMNVSTLELGDSALYLCASSRGEINQPQHFGDGTRLSIL.

This chain joins TRBV13 and TRBJ1-3; D may be TRBD1 (6 bases). The germline V gene has CDR1 PRHDT and CDR2 FYEKMQ (reference sequence). The CDR3 sequence is 18 residues long. V was trimmed by 5 bases and J by 0 bases, leaving 20 bases between them. The CDR3 DNA reads TGTGCCAGCAGCCCATGGGGGGCAGATAGAAACTCTGGAAACACCATATATTTT. Its translation is CASSPWGADRNSGNTIYF.

This chain joins TRBV5-6 and TRBJ2-3; D ambiguous. Trimming cost V 4 bases and J 0 bases, with 12 bases left between them. CDR3 length equals 15 residues. The germline CDR1 and CDR2 sequences are SGHDT and YYEEEE. CDR3 region: CASSAPGLSTDTQYF. The CDR3 DNA reads as TGTGCCAGCAGCGCCCCCGGGCTTAGCACAGATACGCAGTATTTT.